These T cell receptor beta chains were read from a single sample in a study of T-cell reconstitution after alpha-beta-depleted transplantation in children. TCRdb re-called the PCR reads with MiXCR, one entry per CDR3 protein. The sample has 190,000 or so distinct CDR3 sequences; just under 6.5% are singletons. Sequencing used PBMCs, obtained before TCRalphabeta/CD19-depleted stem cell transplant. Receptors were obtained from a girl under three years old with combined immunodeficiency, due to receive a stem cell transplant. CDR3s include the opening cysteine and the closing phenylalanine or tryptophan.

CDR3,J,V
CASSPGLAGVQETQYF,TRBJ2-5,TRBV7-6
CASSVVGAGMTDTQYF,TRBJ2-3,TRBV9
CSARDQWGYADTQYF,TRBJ2-3,TRBV20-1
CASGLKPGRLFSGNTIYF,TRBJ1-3,TRBV12-5
CASSGTGTNTGELFF,TRBJ2-2,TRBV13
CASSLRTGSEQYF,TRBJ2-7,TRBV7-9
CASSPGGTEAFF,TRBJ1-1,TRBV28
CASSQSGSMEETQYF,TRBJ2-5,TRBV28
CASPNWGMSNQPQHF,TRBJ1-5,TRBV28
CASSPAGAAYEQYF,TRBJ2-7,TRBV18
CASSLFGGGYSYNSPLHF,TRBJ1-6,TRBV7-2
CATSDPQGDYGYTF,TRBJ1-2,TRBV24-1
CASNSRLAKNNEQFF,TRBJ2-1,TRBV6-1